This TCR beta chain appears in the sequencing data of a study of cytomegalovirus exposure and HLA in healthy donors. The study ran its PCR with 60 Vbeta and 13 Jbeta primers. Method: immunoSEQ multiplex PCR; TCRdb's copy keeps in-frame clones and lacks some. The sample includes around 200,000 clones, over 75% of them seen just once. Study conclusions and caveats: There were reportedly fewer N-insertions in an Asian-associated ancestry cluster than the approximately 670-donor mean, in a later analysis. With DRB1 most and HLA-C fewest, TCR association rates differed between HLA loci in a later analysis. Follow-up analysis later connected one missense variant in DCLRE1C with trimming of TCR beta V- and J-genes. According to an earlier analysis, most TCR beta V segments yielded productive rearrangements about 87% or about 30% of the time.

Comments on this clone: Its antigen remains unknown.

The sequencing sample was made of PBMCs. This sequence originates from a woman aged 50 to 60 in good health and CMV-seropositive.

CDR3: CASSVEGTSAYEQYF. For the CDR3, the DNA is TGTGCCAGCAGCGTAGAGGGGACTAGCGCCTACGAGCAGTACTTC. The chain joins TRBV9 to TRBJ2-7, with TRBD2 identical over 10 bases. V was pared by 0 bases and J by 2 bases, with 2 bases of the junction left unmatched. CDR1 SGDLS and CDR2 YYNGEE come from the germline V gene. This CDR3 has 15 amino acids.